This entry lists 29 T cell receptor beta chains sequenced from one sample in a study of blood T cell repertoires in COVID-19. Profiling relied on immunoSEQ multiplex PCR, and the TCRdb table lists in-frame clones only, not all of them. The sample holds approximately 200,000 clones, about 87% seen once. The sequencing input was PBMCs or T cells enriched from blood (not recorded which). The receptors stem from a woman aged 25-40 years who had been exposed to COVID-19.

The chain uses TRBV27 and TRBJ2-7; 7 nucleotides align to TRBD1. CDR1 MNHEY and CDR2 SMNVEV come from the germline V gene (reference sequence). The CDR3 contains 13 residues. The junction had 6 bases not matched to a gene; V was cut back by 1 base and J by 9 bases. DNA for the CDR3: TGTGCCAGCAGTTTATACAGGGGAACTGTGCAGTACTTC. This sequence encodes CASSLYRGTVQYF.

The chain combines TRBV6-1 with TRBJ1-2, with D perhaps TRBD1 (6 bases). Germline V gene sequence: CDR1 MNHNS, CDR2 SASEGT. Trimming took off 0 bases at V and 8 bases at J, with 13 bases between the two ends. The CDR3 consists of 14 residues. CDR3 in DNA: TGTGCCAGCAGTGAAGCAAGACAGGTAAACGGCTACACCTTC. This gives the protein CASSEARQVNGYTF.

This clone came up a few times. The chain combines TRBV2 with TRBJ2-1; 10 nucleotides line up with TRBD1. Germline V CDR1 and CDR2: SNHLY, FYNNEI. CDR3 length: 14 amino acids. J was trimmed by 7 bases and V by 5 bases; bases with no gene match: 5. The CDR3 sequence is CASSRDRGGNEQFF. CDR3 DNA sequence: TGTGCCAGCAGTCGGGACAGGGGAGGGAATGAGCAGTTCTTC.

This clone was counted only a few times. The chain employs TRBV30 and TRBJ1-3; 7 nucleotides match TRBD1. Trimming cost V 3 bases and J 0 bases; bases outside gene matches: 5. The V gene's germline CDR1 is GTSNPN and CDR2 SVGIG (reference sequence). This CDR3 contains 15 residues. CDR3 protein: CAWSKDRSSGNTIYF. As DNA, the CDR3 is TGTGCCTGGAGCAAGGACAGGAGCTCTGGAAACACCATATATTTT.

The gene calls are TRBV5-1 and TRBJ1-4, with a weak D call TRBD1 (5 bases). The germline V gene has CDR1 SGHRS and CDR2 YFSETQ. Trimming removed 0 bases at V and 8 bases at J, with 14 bases between. CDR3 length: 15 residues. The CDR3: CASSLDPGVQEKLFF. CDR3 sequence (DNA): TGCGCCAGCAGCTTGGATCCGGGGGTACAGGAAAAACTGTTTTTT. Complete variable domain (other parts from reference TRBV5-1 and TRBJ1-4): KAGVTQTPRYLIKTRGQQVTLSCSPISGHRSVSWYQQTPGQGLQFLFEYFSETQRNKGNFPGRFSGRQFSNSRSEMNVSTLELGDSALYLCASSLDPGVQEKLFFGSGTQLSVL.

This clone appeared a single time. The chain recombines TRBV24-1 with TRBJ2-1; TRBD2 matches at 9 bases. The length of the CDR3 is 16 residues. The V gene's germline CDR1 is KGHDR and CDR2 SFDVKD. J was trimmed by 5 bases and V by 2 bases; bases with no gene match: 6. As DNA, the CDR3 is TGTGCCACCAGTGATTATCTAGCGGGACACCACAATGAGCAGTTCTTC. Translated: CATSDYLAGHHNEQFF.

The sample holds one count of this clone. For the CDR3, the DNA is TGCGCCAGCAGCTTGGGACTAGCAACAGCGAACACCGGGGAGCTGTTTTTT. It yields the protein CASSLGLATANTGELFF. The rearrangement links TRBV5-1 to TRBJ2-2; 7 bases align to TRBD2. CDR1 is SGHRS, CDR2 YFSETQ, per germline. The trim removed 0 bases at V and 0 bases at J, leaving 5 bases unmatched. This CDR3 has 17 amino acids.

V usage is TRBV19 and J usage is TRBJ1-1; tentatively, D is TRBD1 (6 bases). The CDR3 runs 15 residues. V was trimmed by 5 bases and J by 7 bases, leaving 20 bases between them. Germline-derived CDR1 and CDR2 are LNHDA and SQIVND (reference sequence). The CDR3 DNA reads as TGTGCCAGTAGTCTATTAAGGGGGGGCGTCGGTGAAGCTTTCTTT. Its protein product is CASSLLRGGVGEAFF.

V gene TRBV28 combines with J gene TRBJ2-3; 7 positions match TRBD1. Germline V gives CDR1 MDHEN, CDR2 SYDVKM. The CDR3 totals 16 residues. V shed 8 bases and J 4 bases; nucleotides not matched to a gene: 15. CDR3 DNA: TGTGCCAGCGTACCTACCTTAGGACAGGTTGCAGATACGCAGTATTTT. Amino acids: CASVPTLGQVADTQYF.

In this sample, this clone turned up a few times. The genes are TRBV5-4 and TRBJ2-1, with 8 bases identical to TRBD2. The germline CDR1 and CDR2 sequences are SGHNT and YYREEE (reference sequence). This CDR3 spans 15 amino acids. Unmatched junction bases numbered 4, after V lost 0 bases and J lost 5 bases. CDR3 protein: CASSLAGTRNNEQFF. For the CDR3, the DNA is TGTGCCAGCAGCTTGGCTGGGACTAGAAACAATGAGCAGTTCTTC. Together with reference TRBV5-4 and TRBJ2-1, the CDR3 gives the full variable domain: ETGVTQSPTHLIKTRGQQVTLRCSSQSGHNTVSWYQQALGQGPQFIFQYYREEENGRGNFPPRFSGLQFPNYSSELNVNALELDDSALYLCASSLAGTRNNEQFFGPGTRLTVL.

The chain links TRBV30 to TRBJ1-4; possible D gene TRBD1, 6 bases. Trimming pared 4 bases from V and 3 bases from J, leaving 15 bases between. The V gene's germline CDR1 is GTSNPN and CDR2 SVGIG (reference sequence). This CDR3 comprises 15 residues. The CDR3 loop reads CAWTGDRGSNEKLFF. CDR3 sequence (DNA): TGTGCCTGGACAGGGGATCGGGGTTCTAATGAAAAACTGTTTTTT.

This sequence joins TRBV28 and TRBJ1-6; 8 nucleotides line up with TRBD1. The CDR3 runs to 14 residues. V trimming: 5 bases; J trimming: 6 bases; junction bases outside the gene matches: 3. Germline loops: CDR1 MDHEN, CDR2 SYDVKM. CDR3 residues: CASSPDRANSPLHF. DNA for the CDR3: TGTGCCAGCAGTCCGGACAGGGCTAATTCACCCCTCCACTTT.

The chain is built from TRBV6-6 and TRBJ2-7; 8 positions match TRBD1. CDR1 and CDR2 from the germline V gene are MNHNY and SVGAGI (reference sequence). This CDR3 contains 14 residues. V was pared by 2 bases and J by 3 bases, with 3 bases of the junction left unmatched. The DNA for the CDR3 is TGTGCCAGCAGTTACGGGACAGGATTCTACGAGCAGTACTTC. Translating gives CASSYGTGFYEQYF.

The CDR3 region has the DNA TGTGCCATCACCCCTCGGCGGGAGGGCACCGGGGAGCTGTTTTTT. Protein sequence: CAITPRREGTGELFF. The V call is TRBV10-3, the J call TRBJ2-2; 9 positions agree with TRBD2. The CDR3 is 15 residues long. Trimming at V came to 7 bases and at J to 4 bases, leaving 7 bases not matched to a gene. Per the germline V gene, CDR1 is ENHRY and CDR2 is SYGVKD.

The rearrangement uses TRBV28 and TRBJ1-4; D might be TRBD1 (5 bases). V shed 6 bases and J shed 7 bases, with 15 bases lying between them. This CDR3 region has 14 residues. Germline V gives CDR1 MDHEN, CDR2 SYDVKM. The CDR3 protein is CASSISWGGEKLFF. The CDR3 DNA sequence: TGTGCCAGCAGCATATCATGGGGGGGTGAAAAACTGTTTTTT.

The chain employs TRBV5-3 and TRBJ1-5; 10 bases match TRBD1. TRBV5-3 is designated an ORF whose function remains uncertain. V lost 3 bases to trimming and J lost 5 bases; unmatched junction nucleotides: 8. The CDR3 runs to 16 residues. The CDR3 sequence: CARSCLTGTGDQPQHF. CDR3 nucleotide sequence: TGTGCCAGAAGCTGTTTGACCGGGACAGGGGATCAGCCCCAGCATTTT.

This clone was picked up one time. The chain couples TRBV27 to TRBJ1-2, with TRBD1 as a possible D gene (6 bases). With 5 bases removed from V and 4 bases from J, the gap between germline ends came to 11 bases. This CDR3 is built from 13 residues. Germline V gene data show CDR1 as MNHEY and CDR2 as SMNVEV (reference sequence). Written as DNA, the CDR3 is TGTGCCAGCAGTGTCGACAGGACCTATGGCTACACCTTC. Translated: CASSVDRTYGYTF.

The V and J genes are TRBV3-1 (or the pseudogene TRBV3-2) and TRBJ1-4; unclear D gene. CDR1 LGHDT and CDR2 YNNKEL come from the germline V gene (reference sequence). The CDR3 is 13 amino acids. Trimming removed 0 bases at V and 8 bases at J, with 7 bases between. CDR3 region: CASSQEHTEKLFF. CDR3 DNA sequence: TGTGCCAGCAGCCAAGAACATACCGAAAAACTGTTTTTT.

In its sample, this clone was seen once. V is TRBV5-1 and J is TRBJ2-1; D gene unclear. The length of the CDR3 is 15 residues. The germline gives CDR1 SGHRS, CDR2 YFSETQ. V lost 0 bases to trimming and J lost 5 bases, with 12 bases between them. CDR3 sequence reads: CASSLVKSTDNEQFF. Written as DNA, the CDR3 is TGCGCCAGCAGCTTGGTTAAGTCCACTGACAATGAGCAGTTCTTC.

This chain uses TRBV5-1 with TRBJ2-1, with D tentatively TRBD2 (5 bases). The germline V gene encodes CDR1 SGHRS and CDR2 YFSETQ. The CDR3 length is 12 residues. V was pared by 1 base and J by 8 bases, with 7 bases between. CDR3 sequence reads: CASSLSGYEQFF. CDR3 nucleotide sequence: TGCGCCAGCAGCTTGTCGGGGTATGAGCAGTTCTTC.

The CDR3 loop is CASSGGQTYEQYF. The DNA for the CDR3 is TGTGCCAGCAGTGGAGGACAGACCTACGAGCAGTACTTC. The chain carries TRBV27 and TRBJ2-7, with a weak D call TRBD1 (6 bases). CDR3 length: 13 amino acids. V lost 5 bases and J 2 bases, leaving 10 bases between the germline ends. Germline V gene sequence: CDR1 MNHEY, CDR2 SMNVEV (reference sequence).

The chain is built from TRBV18 and TRBJ1-5; 9 nucleotides line up with TRBD1. V lost 3 bases and J lost 12; bases outside the gene matches: 21. The CDR3 has 18 residues. Per the germline V gene, CDR1 is KGHSH and CDR2 is LQKENI. CDR3 sequence (DNA): TGTGCCAGCTCACCGGTTTTGGCGGACAACAGGGGGCTAGAGGACCAGCATTTT. This sequence encodes CASSPVLADNRGLEDQHF.

The chain links TRBV14 to TRBJ1-3; tentative D call: TRBD1 (6 bases). The CDR3 extends over 19 amino acids. CDR1 and CDR2 from the germline V gene are SGHDN and FVKESK. Trimming took off 0 bases at V and 0 bases at J, with 18 bases between the two ends. Written as DNA, the CDR3 is TGTGCCAGCAGCCAAGATTTGGGGGGGGGCAGAAGCTCTGGAAACACCATATATTTT. Translation: CASSQDLGGGRSSGNTIYF.

This rearrangement joins TRBV30 to TRBJ2-1; 7 nucleotides match TRBD2. Germline CDR1 GTSNPN, CDR2 SVGIG (reference sequence). Trimming took 4 bases from V and 5 from J; bases not matched to a gene: 20. This CDR3 has 18 residues. DNA of the CDR3: TGTGCCTGGAACATCCGGTGGAGACGGGAGGTTCGCCACAATGAGCAGTTCTTC. Translation gives CAWNIRWRREVRHNEQFF.

The chain combines TRBV6-2 or TRBV6-3 with TRBJ1-6; 10 nucleotides agree with TRBD1. CDR3 length equals 15 residues. Looked up from germline, CDR1 is MNHEY and CDR2 is SVGEGT. The V gene end was trimmed by 4 bases and the J gene end by 7 bases; junction bases not matched to a gene: 4. CDR3 DNA sequence: TGTGCCAGCAGTTGGGGGACAGGGGTAAATTCACCCCTCCACTTT. This encodes CASSWGTGVNSPLHF.

The chain employs TRBV15 and TRBJ1-4; D gene ambiguous. This CDR3 is built from 14 residues. V lost 0 bases, J lost 4 bases, and 6 bases lay in between. Germline CDR1 reads LNHNV; CDR2 reads YYDKDF (reference sequence). The CDR3 DNA follows: TGTGCCACCAGCAGAGACGTGTTTAATGAAAAACTGTTTTTT. As protein: CATSRDVFNEKLFF.

This sequence joins TRBV27 and TRBJ2-1, with a possible D match to TRBD1 (5 bases). CDR3 length equals 14 residues. The germline V gene encodes CDR1 MNHEY and CDR2 SMNVEV (reference sequence). Trimming cost V 5 bases and J 7 bases, with 15 bases left between them. The CDR3 loop is CASSPSGPLNEQFF. The CDR3 coding sequence is TGTGCCAGCAGTCCGTCAGGGCCACTGAATGAGCAGTTCTTC.

V usage is TRBV2 and J usage is TRBJ1-4; D perhaps matches TRBD1 (5 bases). The CDR3 extends over 13 amino acids. Per germline, CDR1 SNHLY and CDR2 FYNNEI. The germline V and J ends were trimmed by 8 bases and 5 bases, with 12 bases remaining between them. The CDR3 sequence: CASQRGSNEKLFF. The CDR3 DNA sequence: TGTGCCAGCCAACGGGGGAGCAATGAAAAACTGTTTTTT.

V is TRBV7-9 and J is TRBJ1-3, with D perhaps TRBD1 (5 bases). The germline V gene encodes CDR1 SEHNR and CDR2 FQNEAQ (reference sequence). V lost 5 bases and J lost 0, with 11 bases in between. This CDR3 comprises 15 residues. The CDR3 bases are TGTGCCAGCAGCAACCAGGGTTCCTCTGGAAACACCATATATTTT. Its protein product is CASSNQGSSGNTIYF.